This is a list of T cell receptor beta chains from one sample in a study of cytomegalovirus exposure and HLA in healthy donors. The repertoire was sequenced with immunoSEQ multiplex PCR; TCRdb's copy has only in-frame clones and lacks some. The data contain 120,000 or so clones, over 85% of them seen just once; the ten biggest clones take up 1.9%. Sequenced sample: PBMCs. The receptors here all came from a woman between 18 and 29 years old in good health and CMV-seronegative. CDR3s include the opening cysteine and the closing phenylalanine or tryptophan. D genes are given only for firm matches. A row's size may be missing; if present it is once, few, many or a size class.

TRBV18	TRBJ1-1	TRBD1	NA	TGTGCCAGCTCACCGGGACAGGACACTGAAGCTTTCTTT	CASSPGQDTEAFF
TRBV18	TRBJ1-5	TRBD1	NA	TGTGCCAGCTCCCGCTTATCCGGGACAGGGGATCAGCCCCAGCATTTT	CASSRLSGTGDQPQHF
TRBV9	TRBJ2-3	NA	NA	TGTGCCAGCACCCCCCTAGGGGGCACAGATACGCAGTATTTT	CASTPLGGTDTQYF
TRBV5-1	TRBJ2-1	NA	NA	TGCGCCAGCAGCTTGGGAACAGGGTACAATGAGCAGTTCTTC	CASSLGTGYNEQFF
TRBV5-6	TRBJ2-2	TRBD2	NA	TGTGCCAGCAGCTCGGGGAGGGCTGGCGGGGAGCTGTTTTTT	CASSSGRAGGELFF
TRBV5-4	TRBJ1-5	NA	NA	TGTGCCAGCAGCTTGGGGCAGTCCCAGCCCCAGCATTTT	CASSLGQSQPQHF
TRBV2	TRBJ1-4	NA	NA	TGTGCCAGCAGAAAACCAGGGACAAATGAAAAACTGTTTTTT	CASRKPGTNEKLFF
TRBV27	TRBJ1-4	NA	few	TGTGCCAGCAGTTTGGCCCGCCGGGGAATTTCAACTAATGAAAAACTGTTTTTT	CASSLARRGISTNEKLFF
TRBV2	TRBJ2-1	TRBD1	NA	TGTGCCAGCAGTGCGGACAGGGGTGGGTACAATGAGCAGTTCTTC	CASSADRGGYNEQFF
TRBV9	TRBJ2-2	NA	NA	TGTGCCAGCAGCGGGACAGTCACCGGGGAGCTGTTTTTT	CASSGTVTGELFF
TRBV4-1	TRBJ1-2	TRBD1	once	TGCGCCAGCAGCGCCTACAGGGGCCAGAACTATGGCTACACCTTC	CASSAYRGQNYGYTF
TRBV11-2	TRBJ2-7	NA	NA	TGTGCCAGCAGCTTAGATGGTTGGGGCGGGACGGGGAACTACGAGCAGTACTTC	CASSLDGWGGTGNYEQYF
TRBV30	TRBJ2-1	NA	NA	TGTGCCTGGAGTGTACAGGGAAAAGCTAGGAATGAGCAGTTCTTC	CAWSVQGKARNEQFF
TRBV11-3	TRBJ2-1	TRBD2	once	TGTGCCAGCAGCTTAGATGGGGCTAGCGGGAGGGCCGATTTCGATGAGCAGTTCTTC	CASSLDGASGRADFDEQFF
TRBV4-1	TRBJ1-6	TRBD1	NA	TGCGCCAGCAGCCAAGACTTGACAGGGGGCTCGGATTCACCCCTCCACTTT	CASSQDLTGGSDSPLHF
TRBV6-5	TRBJ2-1	TRBD2	NA	TGTGCCAGCAGTTACTCGACGACTAGCGGGGGGGATGAGCAGTTCTTC	CASSYSTTSGGDEQFF
TRBV5-1	TRBJ2-7	NA	NA	TGCGCCAGCAGCTTGGATCCAGGGCACGAGCAGTACTTC	CASSLDPGHEQYF
TRBV1	TRBJ2-7	NA	NA	TGCACCAGGGAGGGAAGCGGGAGGGTTTACGAGCAGTACTTC	CTREGSGRVYEQYF
TRBV5-1	TRBJ1-1	TRBD1	NA	TGCGCCAGCAGCTTCGGGACAGGACGAACTGAAGCTTTCTTT	CASSFGTGRTEAFF
TRBV19	TRBJ2-4	NA	NA	TGTGCCAGTAGTATAGATTTGTCTCGCGGAAACATTCAGTACTTC	CASSIDLSRGNIQYF
TRBV10-3	TRBJ1-2	NA	NA	TGTGCCATCAGTGATACGGGGGATGGCTACACCTTC	CAISDTGDGYTF
TRBV30	TRBJ1-1	TRBD1	NA	TGTGCCTGGAGCTCGACAGGGATGAACACTGAAGCTTTCTTT	CAWSSTGMNTEAFF
TRBV30	TRBJ1-1	TRBD1	few	TGTGCCTGGAGAGAAGACAGGGTTGGTGAAGCTTTCTTT	CAWREDRVGEAFF
TRBV7-9	TRBJ2-7	TRBD1	NA	TGTGCCAGCAGCTTAGGGGGGACAGGGGTCTACGAGCAGTACTTC	CASSLGGTGVYEQYF
TRBV9	TRBJ2-7	TRBD1	NA	TGTGCCAGCAGCCCAGCCAAGACAGGGAGATACGAGCAGTACTTC	CASSPAKTGRYEQYF
TRBV10-2	TRBJ2-2	TRBD2	NA	TGCGCCAGCAGTGAATTTGGAGCGGGGATAGGCGGGGAGCTGTTTTTT	CASSEFGAGIGGELFF
TRBV7-2	TRBJ2-3	NA	NA	TGTGCCAGCAACATAGGGGGCACAGATACGCAGTATTTT	CASNIGGTDTQYF
TRBV9	TRBJ2-7	TRBD1	few	TGTGCCAGCAGCGTAGGGCAGGGGGCGCGGGAGCAGTACTTC	CASSVGQGAREQYF
TRBV9	TRBJ1-1	TRBD1	NA	TGTGCCAGCAGCGCGGGACAGGGAGCTTTCTTT	CASSAGQGAFF
TRBV28	TRBJ2-7	TRBD2	NA	TGTGCCAGCAGTCCCAATTGGGGGGGGTCCTACGAGCAGTACTTC	CASSPNWGGSYEQYF
TRBV28	TRBJ2-7	TRBD2	NA	TGTGCCAGCAGCCCACCGGGACTAGTTTTCCACGAGCAGTACTTC	CASSPPGLVFHEQYF
TRBV13	TRBJ2-1	NA	NA	TGTGCCAGCAGCTTAGGCAGGGGTAATGAGCAGTTCTTC	CASSLGRGNEQFF
TRBV2	TRBJ2-7	TRBD2	NA	TGTGCCAGCAGTGTTGAACTAGCGGGGCTGAGCGAGCAGTACTTC	CASSVELAGLSEQYF
TRBV6-1	TRBJ1-6	NA	once	TGTGCCAGCAGTGAATGGACGGGGGTGACCCCCCTCCACTTT	CASSEWTGVTPLHF
TRBV25-1	TRBJ2-7	TRBD1	NA	TGTGCCAGCAGCAATGTGGGACAGTACTACGAGCAGTACTTC	CASSNVGQYYEQYF
TRBV30	TRBJ2-6	TRBD2	once	TGTGCCTGGGCGGGGGGGTACTCTGGGGCCAACGTCCTGACTTTC	CAWAGGYSGANVLTF
TRBV7-2	TRBJ2-3	NA	NA	TGTGCCAGCAGCCGATCGACTATGGGTACGCAGTATTTT	CASSRSTMGTQYF
TRBV4-2	TRBJ1-2	NA	NA	TGTGCCAGCAGCCGAGAGCTCCAGGATTACGGCTACACCTTC	CASSRELQDYGYTF
TRBV4-3	TRBJ2-7	NA	NA	TGCGCCAGCAGTTTCGACTGGGGGGCGGGGGCCGGCGAGCAGTACTTC	CASSFDWGAGAGEQYF
TRBV6-5	TRBJ2-7	NA	NA	TGCGTGACGAGGTTAGGCTGGCAAAGCTACGAGCAGTACTTC	CVTRLGWQSYEQYF
TRBV7-7	TRBJ2-5	NA	NA	TGTGCCAGCAGCCCGGGACTGAACGGAGAGACCCAGTACTTC	CASSPGLNGETQYF
TRBV6-6	TRBJ1-5	NA	NA	TGTGCCAGCAGTTACGAAGGGGCAAGCAATCAGCCCCAGCATTTT	CASSYEGASNQPQHF
TRBV7-2	TRBJ2-3	NA	NA	TGTGCCAGCAGCTCCGGGACTTTCACAGATACGCAGTATTTT	CASSSGTFTDTQYF
TRBV6-1	TRBJ2-1	TRBD2	NA	TGTGCCAGCAGTGTCCAGACTAGCGGGAGGCCTCCGGGTGAGCAGTTCTTC	CASSVQTSGRPPGEQFF
TRBV6-5	TRBJ1-6	NA	NA	TGTGCCAGCAGTGAAACTGTATCACCCCTCCACTTT	CASSETVSPLHF
TRBV28	TRBJ1-2	NA	NA	TGTGCCAGCAGTTCCACTGGCGGGGTCAGCTATGGCTACACCTTC	CASSSTGGVSYGYTF
TRBV29-1	TRBJ1-1	TRBD1	NA	TGCAGCGTTGAAGAGGACAGGGGACTGAACACTGAAGCTTTCTTT	CSVEEDRGLNTEAFF
TRBV5-6	TRBJ1-3	NA	NA	TGTGCCAGCAGCTCTGGGGCGACTGGAAACACCATATATTTT	CASSSGATGNTIYF
TRBV5-1	TRBJ2-1	NA	NA	TGCGCCAGCAGCTTTCTCTGGGGAAGCGGGTCCTACAATGAGCAGTTCTTC	CASSFLWGSGSYNEQFF
TRBV28	TRBJ2-7	TRBD1	NA	TGTGCCAGCAGTTTGGGGACAGGGACCTACGAGCAGTACTTC	CASSLGTGTYEQYF